These T cell receptor beta chains were read from a single sample in a study of blood T cell repertoires in COVID-19. TCRdb's table, derived via immunoSEQ multiplex PCR, lists solely in-frame clones and lacks some. This table holds around 100,000 clones, around 83% found once. The sequenced sample consisted of peripheral blood. The receptors were gathered from a man aged 65 to 79 with active or convalescent COVID-19. Each CDR3 is given with its conserved first and last residue. D genes are given only for firm matches. Expanded clones are given a class, and other clones once, few, many or no size at all.

d_gene: TRBD2; j_gene: TRBJ2-7; abundance: -; v_gene: TRBV3-1/TRBV3-2; CDR3aa: CASSQVLAGVWYF; CDR3nt: TGTGCCAGCAGCCAAGTGCTAGCGGGGGTTTGGTACTTC
d_gene: TRBD1; j_gene: TRBJ1-6; abundance: once; v_gene: TRBV28; CDR3aa: CASKQGTGLSGPLHF; CDR3nt: TGTGCCAGCAAACAAGGGACAGGGCTTAGTGGACCCCTCCACTTT
d_gene: TRBD2; j_gene: TRBJ2-2; abundance: -; v_gene: TRBV5-1; CDR3aa: CASSPLAVNTGELFF; CDR3nt: TGCGCCAGCAGCCCACTAGCGGTGAACACCGGGGAGCTGTTTTTT
d_gene: -; j_gene: TRBJ2-2; abundance: -; v_gene: TRBV9; CDR3aa: CASSSRLGSTGELFF; CDR3nt: TGTGCCAGCAGCTCACGACTAGGGAGCACCGGGGAGCTGTTTTTT
d_gene: -; j_gene: TRBJ2-7; abundance: -; v_gene: TRBV30; CDR3aa: CAWTRGAGGRRYF; CDR3nt: TGTGCCTGGACCCGGGGGGCAGGGGGCAGAAGGTACTTC
d_gene: TRBD1; j_gene: TRBJ2-5; abundance: -; v_gene: TRBV2; CDR3aa: CASSGRDRVIETQYF; CDR3nt: TGTGCCAGCAGTGGCCGGGACAGGGTTATAGAGACCCAGTACTTC
d_gene: -; j_gene: TRBJ1-6; abundance: few; v_gene: TRBV4-1; CDR3aa: CASSQQGSAISPLHF; CDR3nt: TGCGCCAGCAGCCAACAGGGTTCCGCGATCTCACCCCTCCACTTT
d_gene: TRBD1; j_gene: TRBJ1-2; abundance: few; v_gene: TRBV28; CDR3aa: CASSFRQGYYGYTF; CDR3nt: TGTGCCAGCAGTTTTAGACAGGGCTACTATGGCTACACCTTC
d_gene: -; j_gene: TRBJ2-7; abundance: -; v_gene: TRBV4-2; CDR3aa: CASSQDRRREQYF; CDR3nt: TGTGCCAGCAGCCAAGATCGCCGGCGGGAGCAGTACTTC
d_gene: -; j_gene: TRBJ2-5; abundance: -; v_gene: TRBV2; CDR3aa: CASSGIGAGRGETQYF; CDR3nt: TGTGCCAGCAGTGGGATCGGGGCGGGGAGAGGAGAGACCCAGTACTTC
d_gene: -; j_gene: TRBJ1-3; abundance: once; v_gene: TRBV5-1; CDR3aa: CASKATAASGNTIYF; CDR3nt: TGCGCCAGCAAAGCGACAGCAGCCTCTGGAAACACCATATATTTT
d_gene: -; j_gene: TRBJ1-1; abundance: -; v_gene: TRBV6-6; CDR3aa: CASSSSQRLIAEAFF; CDR3nt: TGTGCCAGCAGTTCTAGCCAGCGACTTATCGCTGAAGCTTTCTTT
d_gene: -; j_gene: TRBJ2-7; abundance: -; v_gene: TRBV5-1; CDR3aa: CASSEGTGPYEQYF; CDR3nt: TGCGCCAGCAGCGAAGGGACTGGGCCCTACGAGCAGTACTTC
d_gene: TRBD2; j_gene: TRBJ2-2; abundance: few; v_gene: TRBV5-4; CDR3aa: CASSFGLAGTGELFF; CDR3nt: TGTGCCAGCAGCTTTGGACTAGCTGGCACCGGGGAGCTGTTTTTT
d_gene: -; j_gene: TRBJ1-2; abundance: -; v_gene: TRBV6-5; CDR3aa: CASSYDGTAAPSYTF; CDR3nt: TGTGCCAGCAGTTACGACGGCACGGCGGCGCCTAGCTACACCTTC
d_gene: -; j_gene: TRBJ2-1; abundance: -; v_gene: TRBV6-5; CDR3aa: CASTPDSGGYNEQFF; CDR3nt: TGTGCCAGCACTCCGGACAGTGGAGGTTACAATGAGCAGTTCTTC
d_gene: TRBD1; j_gene: TRBJ2-7; abundance: -; v_gene: TRBV20-1; CDR3aa: CSASPGTGVEQYF; CDR3nt: TGCAGTGCTAGTCCCGGGACAGGGGTCGAGCAGTACTTC
d_gene: TRBD2; j_gene: TRBJ2-7; abundance: -; v_gene: TRBV2; CDR3aa: CASSASGLESLEQYF; CDR3nt: TGTGCCAGCAGTGCATCCGGACTAGAGTCTCTCGAGCAGTACTTC